These 17 T cell receptor beta chains came from one sample sequenced in a study of Graves' ophthalmopathy and Graves' hyperthyroidism. Researchers took RNA transcripts and amplified TCR beta CDR3 regions from them. RT-PCR with HTBI primers came first, then second-round multiplex PCR. TCRdb recomputed calls from the multiplex PCR reads with MiXCR, one row per CDR3 protein. The data hold under 350,000 distinct CDR3 sequences, with about a sixth observed a single time. Sequenced sample: peripheral blood. Receptors originate from an adult man with Graves' ophthalmopathy.

This clonotype appeared many times. The V call is TRBV27, the J call TRBJ2-2; 9 nucleotides match TRBD2. There are 20 residues in the CDR3. Trimming took 4 bases from V and 2 from J; bases not matched to a gene: 17. Germline V gene sequence: CDR1 MNHEY, CDR2 SMNVEV (reference sequence). In nucleotides, the CDR3 is TGTGCCAGCAGTTCGCCACCGGGACTAGCATCGACTTACAACACCGGGGAGCTGTTTTTT. Its protein is CASSSPPGLASTYNTGELFF.

This clonotype was seen at least ten times. This chain's CDR3 is CASSPWGDAYEQYF. In DNA form, the CDR3 reads TGTGCCAGCAGCCCGTGGGGCGACGCCTACGAGCAGTACTTC. The chain is built from TRBV7-2 and TRBJ2-7, with D maybe TRBD1 (5 bases). Trimming stripped 5 bases from V and 2 bases from J, with 13 bases between. The CDR3 runs 14 residues. Germline values: CDR1 SGHTA, CDR2 FQGNSA.

This clonotype was seen ten or more times. CDR3 region: CASSYGLGQVQETQYF. The CDR3 DNA is TGTGCCAGCAGTTACGGGTTGGGACAGGTCCAAGAGACCCAGTACTTC. The rearrangement links TRBV6-6 to TRBJ2-5; TRBD1 agrees at 8 bases. The length of the CDR3 is 16 residues. V was clipped by 2 bases and J by 1 base; unmatched bases: 6. In germline, CDR1 is MNHNY, CDR2 SVGAGI (reference sequence).

This clonotype was recorded at least ten times. This rearrangement joins TRBV5-6 to TRBJ1-3; D is unclear. CDR3 size: 13 residues. The V gene's germline CDR1 is SGHDT and CDR2 YYEEEE. The germline V and J ends were trimmed by 0 bases and 11 bases, with 12 bases remaining between them. The CDR3 bases are TGTGCCAGCAGCTTGGCGGGTGGTGGAGCCATATATTTT. As protein: CASSLAGGGAIYF.

The rearrangement uses TRBV28 and TRBJ1-6, with D tentatively TRBD1 (6 bases). The germline V gene has CDR1 MDHEN and CDR2 SYDVKM. Trimming left V 8 bases short and J 8 bases short, with 16 bases between. The CDR3 covers 14 residues. This CDR3 reads CASGLPRGYSPLHF. As DNA, the CDR3 is TGTGCCAGCGGGCTTCCCAGGGGATATTCACCCCTCCACTTT.

In its sample, this clonotype was seen many times. The J gene is TRBJ1-1, the V gene TRBV20-1; 7 bases match TRBD1. The germline V gene encodes CDR1 DFQATT and CDR2 SNEGSKA (reference sequence). CDR3 length equals 14 residues. Trimming took 1 base from V and 3 from J; bases not matched to a gene: 5. The CDR3 DNA follows: TGCAGTGCTAGAGTGTACCAGGGGGACACTGAAGCTTTCTTT. This gives the protein CSARVYQGDTEAFF.

The V and J genes are TRBV27 and TRBJ2-2; possibly TRBD1 for D (6 bases). The V end was cut by 4 bases, the J end by 7 bases, with 19 bases between. This CDR3 comprises 16 residues. Germline V gives CDR1 MNHEY, CDR2 SMNVEV (reference sequence). CDR3 DNA sequence: TGTGCCAGCAGTTCAACCTTGACAGGAATCCTCGGGGAGCTGTTTTTT. This sequence encodes CASSSTLTGILGELFF.

This clonotype was detected ten times or more. The chain uses TRBV11-2 and TRBJ2-7; possible D gene TRBD1, 6 bases. Trimming took 1 base from V and 1 from J, leaving 14 bases between them. Germline values: CDR1 SGHAT, CDR2 FQNNGV. The CDR3 has 16 amino acids. The CDR3 DNA follows: TGTGCCAGCAGCTTAGTTTTGGACAGAACATCCTACGAGCAGTACTTC. Translation: CASSLVLDRTSYEQYF. The full variable domain, its missing parts supplied by reference TRBV11-2 and TRBJ2-7, is EAGVAQSPRYKIIEKRQSVAFWCNPISGHATLYWYQQILGQGPKLLIQFQNNGVVDDSQLPKDRFSAERLKGVDSTLKIQPAKLEDSAVYLCASSLVLDRTSYEQYFGPGTRLTVT.

This clonotype was detected many times. This sequence joins TRBV19 and TRBJ1-2; TRBD1 matches 8 bases. CDR1 and CDR2 (germline): LNHDA, SQIVND (reference sequence). The CDR3 runs 14 residues. The V segment lost 5 bases and the J segment 4 bases; nucleotides outside the gene matches: 6. The CDR3 sequence: CASSETGDFYGYTF. CDR3 in DNA: TGTGCCAGTAGTGAGACAGGGGACTTCTATGGCTACACCTTC. Looking up the rest from reference TRBV19 and TRBJ1-2 gives the full variable domain: DGGITQSPKYLFRKEGQNVTLSCEQNLNHDAMYWYRQDPGQGLRLIYYSQIVNDFQKGDIAEGYSVSREKKESFPLTVTSAQKNPTAFYLCASSETGDFYGYTFGSGTRLTVV.

Concerning this clonotype itself: Germline is not matched at one junction end, which may reflect a read error. The rearrangement links TRBV15 to TRBJ1-1; D is unclear. Per the germline V gene, CDR1 is LNHNV and CDR2 is YYDKDF (reference sequence). This CDR3 has 16 amino acids. The CDR3 bases are TGTGCCACCAGCAGAGATCGTGTAGCCGGCCTCACTGAAGCTTACTTT. Its protein product is CATSRDRVAGLTEAYF.

There are many counts of this clonotype. This chain connects TRBV6-1 to TRBJ2-7; unclear D gene. The CDR3 runs 13 residues. Germline CDR1 is MNHNS and CDR2 is SASEGT. V shed 5 bases and J shed 0 bases, with 8 bases lying between them. The CDR3 nucleotides are TGTGCCAGCAGTACCGCCCCCTCCTACGAGCAGTACTTC. Translation gives CASSTAPSYEQYF.

Many counts were recorded for this clonotype. The chain has TRBV12-3 or TRBV12-4 and TRBJ1-2; the match to TRBD1 covers 8 bases. The CDR3 totals 16 residues. With V trimmed by 5 bases and J by 0 bases, 8 bases remained unmatched. CDR3 amino acids: CASSHRRDRPNYGYTF. CDR3 coding DNA: TGTGCCAGCAGTCATCGCCGGGACAGGCCTAACTATGGCTACACCTTC.

This clonotype was recorded at least ten times. V gene TRBV13 combines with J gene TRBJ2-7; no reliable D call. The CDR3 is 13 residues long. The germline V gene encodes CDR1 PRHDT and CDR2 FYEKMQ (reference sequence). The V end was cut by 8 bases, the J end by 0 bases, with 11 bases between. The CDR3 DNA is TGTGCCAGCGAACGGTTCGGCTCCTACGAGCAGTACTTC. Translation gives CASERFGSYEQYF. Full variable domain (outside the CDR3, taken from reference TRBV13 and TRBJ2-7): AAGVIQSPRHLIKEKRETATLKCYPIPRHDTVYWYQQGPGQDPQFLISFYEKMQSDKGSIPDRFSAQQFSDYHSELNMSSLELGDSALYFCASERFGSYEQYFGPGTRLTVT.

This clonotype was observed many times. The chain couples TRBV7-9 to TRBJ1-1; D is possibly TRBD1 (6 bases). Trimming pared 3 bases from V and 6 bases from J, leaving 11 bases between. CDR3 size: 13 residues. Germline assignment: CDR1 SEHNR and CDR2 FQNEAQ (reference sequence). In DNA form, the CDR3 reads TGTGCCAGCAGCTTGACCGGGGGCGCTGAAGCTTTCTTT. Amino acid sequence: CASSLTGGAEAFF.

This clonotype was detected ten times or more. V and J are TRBV15 and TRBJ1-5; TRBD1 is a possible D gene (6 bases). Germline-derived CDR1 and CDR2 are LNHNV and YYDKDF (reference sequence). Trimming removed 0 bases at V and 0 bases at J, with 12 bases between. CDR3 length equals 17 residues. The CDR3 DNA reads TGTGCCACCAGCAGAGACACAGGGACGTATAGCAATCAGCCCCAGCATTTT. It specifies CATSRDTGTYSNQPQHF. Full variable domain (rest looked up from reference TRBV15 and TRBJ1-5): DAMVIQNPRYQVTQFGKPVTLSCSQTLNHNVMYWYQQKSSQAPKLLFHYYDKDFNNEADTPDNFQSRRPNTSFCFLDIRSPGLGDTAMYLCATSRDTGTYSNQPQHFGDGTRLSIL.

There are many counts of this clonotype. This chain uses TRBV6-2 or TRBV6-3 with TRBJ2-7; 7 bases agree with TRBD1. The CDR3 length is 16 residues. Per germline, CDR1 MNHEY and CDR2 SVGEGT. After removal of 5 bases from V and 0 bases from J, the junction contained 10 bases not matched to a gene. The CDR3 DNA is TGTGCCAGCAGTAGATGGGGACAGAGAAGCTCCTACGAGCAGTACTTC. This translates into CASSRWGQRSSYEQYF.

With regard to this clonotype: This may arise from a read error, as a much more abundant clone is one base away. This chain connects TRBV30 to TRBJ2-7; D might be TRBD2 (6 bases). This CDR3 region has 16 residues. Germline V gene sequence: CDR1 GTSNPN, CDR2 SVGIG (reference sequence). The V end lost 1 base, the J end lost 12 bases, and 28 bases lay between the germline ends. The CDR3: CAWSAKTGTCGSWGYF. As DNA, the CDR3 is TGTGCCTGGAGTGCTAAAACCGGGACTTGCGGGTCCTGGGGGTACTTC.